Detailed here is one T cell receptor beta chain. Its matching antigen is unknown. Its ends do not fully match the called genes, so a read error is possible. The CDR3 contains 13 residues. RNA totalling roughly 0.45 to 1 ug underwent reverse transcription with random hexamers. Amplification of TCR beta CDR3 by immunoSEQ multiplex PCR spanned 54 Vbeta and 13 Jbeta. TCRdb itself ran the immunoSEQ multiplex PCR reads through MiXCR, one entry per CDR3 protein. Here the sample spans roughly 200,000 distinct CDR3 sequences, 80% to 95% being singletons. The sample belongs to a study of CD8 T cells in Susac syndrome. The study's findings and limits: As acknowledged by the study, its TCR sequencing and HLA analysis included a relatively small number of individuals.

The origin of this receptor is a human donor in good health. Input material: CD4+ T cells from PBMCs. The chain employs TRBV12-3 or TRBV12-4 and TRBJ1-2, with D tentatively TRBD1 (5 bases). The CDR3 protein is CASSPPGAPRGSF. In DNA form, the CDR3 reads TGTGCCAGCAGTCCTCCCGGCGCCCCAAGGGGCTCCTTC.